This T cell receptor beta chain derives from a study of blood T cell repertoires in COVID-19. The assay was immunoSEQ multiplex PCR, and TCRdb's table has in-frame clones only and misses some. The sample yields about 350,000 clones, about 88% seen once. Two negative PCRs, clearance, or symptom resolution were required of recovered Cohort 3 donors. The germline CDR1 and CDR2 sequences are MDHEN and SYDVKM. The CDR3 is 14 residues long. With 6 bases clipped from V and 4 bases from J, the junction kept 5 bases outside the gene matches. This clone was counted once. The sequence was collected from a woman aged 25-40 years who had recovered from COVID-19. J is TRBJ1-4 and V is TRBV28; 7 bases are a match to TRBD1. Sequenced sample: PBMCs or T cells enriched from blood (not recorded which). In DNA form, the CDR3 reads TGTGCCAGCAGCCCCGGGACAGTTAATGAAAAACTGTTTTTT. Its translation: CASSPGTVNEKLFF.